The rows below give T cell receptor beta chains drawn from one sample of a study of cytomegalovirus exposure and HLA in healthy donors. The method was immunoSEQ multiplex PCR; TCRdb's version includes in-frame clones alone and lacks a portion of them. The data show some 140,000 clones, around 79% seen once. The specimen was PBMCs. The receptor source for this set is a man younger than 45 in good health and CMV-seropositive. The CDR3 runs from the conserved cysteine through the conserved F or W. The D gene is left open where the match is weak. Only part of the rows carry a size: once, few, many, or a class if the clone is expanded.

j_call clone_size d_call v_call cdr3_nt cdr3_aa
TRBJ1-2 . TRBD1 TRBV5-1 TGCGCCAGCAGCTTGGAAGACAGGGGAAGTGGCTACACCTTC CASSLEDRGSGYTF
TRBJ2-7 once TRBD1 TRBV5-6 TGTGCCAGCAGCCTCGGACAGGAAAGCTCCTACGAGCAGTACTTC CASSLGQESSYEQYF
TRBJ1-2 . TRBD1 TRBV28 TGTGCCAGCAGTCCCGACAGGGCAACGGGAATGATAGACACCTTC CASSPDRATGMIDTF
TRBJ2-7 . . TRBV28 TGTGCCAGCGGACAGACCAAATACGAGCAGTACTTC CASGQTKYEQYF
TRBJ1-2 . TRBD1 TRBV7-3 TGTGCCAGCAGCATGGGGACAGCTAACTATGGCTACACCTTC CASSMGTANYGYTF
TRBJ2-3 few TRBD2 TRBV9 TGTGCCAGCAGCGTAGGGGTGGGAGGGCCAGTAGATACGCAGTATTTT CASSVGVGGPVDTQYF
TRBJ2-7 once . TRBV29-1 TGCAGCGCGCTTGACAGGAAAGGAGACGAGCAGTACTTC CSALDRKGDEQYF
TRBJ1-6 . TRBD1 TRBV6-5 TGTGCCAGCGGGTTGGGACAGTATAATTCACCCCTCCACTTT CASGLGQYNSPLHF
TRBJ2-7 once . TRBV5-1 TGCGCCAGCAGCTTGGGGACAGCCCAGGCTTACGAGCAGTACTTC CASSLGTAQAYEQYF
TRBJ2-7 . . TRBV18 TGTGCCAGCTCCCCACCCCTGGGGCAGGGGATCTCCTACGAGCAGTACTTC CASSPPLGQGISYEQYF
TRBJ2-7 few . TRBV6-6 TGTGCCAGCCGGCGACCGGACAGCACCTACGAGCAGTACTTC CASRRPDSTYEQYF
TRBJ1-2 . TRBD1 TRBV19 TGTGCCAGTAGTCCGACAGGGACCCGGCAGATCGGACCCGGAGCCTCCTATGGCTACACCTTC CASSPTGTRQIGPGASYGYTF
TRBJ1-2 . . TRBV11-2 TGTGCCAGCACTTCCCAATCCGGGGGGGGCTACACCTTC CASTSQSGGGYTF
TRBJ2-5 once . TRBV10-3 TGTGCCATCAGTGAGCGGGGTCAAGAGACCCAGTACTTC CAISERGQETQYF
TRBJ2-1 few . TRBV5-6 TGTGCCAGCAGCCTAGTAGGGGTCCGAACCTCCTACAATGAGCAGTTCTTC CASSLVGVRTSYNEQFF
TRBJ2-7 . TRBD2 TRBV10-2 TGCGCCAGCAGTATTAGCGGGGAGAGCTCCTACGAGCAGTACTTC CASSISGESSYEQYF
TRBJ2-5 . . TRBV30 TGTGCCTGGAGTACAGTCCCGACTAGTTTTACGTACCAAGAGACCCAGTACTTC CAWSTVPTSFTYQETQYF
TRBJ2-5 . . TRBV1 TGCACCAGCAGCCCTACCTGGGAGACCCAGTACTTC CTSSPTWETQYF
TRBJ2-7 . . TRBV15 TGTGCCACCAGCAGACTCAGGGGATTGGTCGAGCAGTACTTC CATSRLRGLVEQYF
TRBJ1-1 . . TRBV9 TGTGCCAGCAGCGCGACAGATTCCGTGGGAGCTTTCTTT CASSATDSVGAFF
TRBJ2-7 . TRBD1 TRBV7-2 TGTGCCAGCACCAGGGACAGCTCCTACGAGCAGTACTTC CASTRDSSYEQYF
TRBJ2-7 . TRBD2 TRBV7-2 TGTGCCAGCAGCTTAGGTGGGAGGGGAGACGAGCAGTACTTC CASSLGGRGDEQYF